This record concerns one T cell receptor beta chain sequence. The sample is drawn from a study of sequential checkpoint blockade in melanoma. The CDR3 totals 17 residues. Per the germline V gene, CDR1 is SGHTA and CDR2 is FQGNSA. The ends were cut back, 4 bases at V and 0 bases at J, with 19 bases in the middle. Generated by immunoSEQ multiplex PCR, the TCRdb table keeps only in-frame clones and is missing some. Of 25,000 to 35,000 clones listed, 65% to 85% are singletons. Treatment described: randomized to nivolumab then ipilimumab (arm A) or the reverse (arm B). The sample in question was CD8+ T cells sorted from blood (inferred from file names), obtained from a patient given nivolumab and ipilimumab in sequence. J is TRBJ2-7 and V is TRBV7-2; possibly TRBD1 for D (5 bases). This receptor was taken from a human donor with melanoma. The CDR3 here is CASSWAVGPTASYEQYF. Written as DNA, the CDR3 is TGTGCCAGCAGCTGGGCCGTGGGGCCGACCGCCTCCTACGAGCAGTACTTC.